This TCR beta chain emerged from a study of vaccination and CD4 T cells after COVID-19. Whole-study context: Convalescent cases consisted of six males and four females, of whom two were Hispanic. Overlapping SARS-CoV-2, HCoV-NL63, HCoV-OC43 and HCoV-229E spike peptides stimulated the cells.

The Oncomine TCR Beta short-read assay sequenced DNA from cultured CD4+ T cells. TCRdb used MiXCR to reprocess the PCR reads, holding one entry per CDR3 protein. This sample carries just over 15,000 distinct CDR3 sequences, roughly 70% of them seen once, and the ten largest clones take roughly 18%. This CDR3 has 17 residues. Treatment meaning: roughly 10-day PBMC culture with coronavirus spike peptide pools or control peptides (ViraFEST assay). Turning to this clonotype: Its antigen is still unknown.

The TCR originated in a human donor who had recovered from COVID-19. Sequenced material: CD4+ T cells from blood, cultured in vitro. This chain joins TRBV21-1 and TRBJ1-2; the table's TRBD1 call for D was not verified on the DNA. TRBV21-1 is an annotated pseudogene. The CDR3 protein is CASSTSTYRPLPYGYTF. Written as DNA, the CDR3 is TGTGCCAGCAGCACCAGCACGTACAGGCCCCTACCCTATGGCTACACCTTC.